These 17 T cell receptor beta chains were sequenced from one sample in a study of T cells in Graves' hyperthyroidism and ophthalmopathy. There were TCR beta CDR3 regions amplified from RNA transcripts. During a first-round RT-PCR of the TCR CDR3, the HTBI primer set was used. TCRdb used MiXCR to reprocess the multiplex PCR reads, holding one entry per CDR3 protein. The sample consists of approximately 600,000 distinct CDR3 sequences, roughly 17% of them appearing once. The sequenced material came from blood. The receptors stem from a woman younger than 45 with Graves' hyperthyroidism.

The sample holds a few counts of this clonotype. The rearrangement joins TRBV3-1 to TRBJ1-4; no clear D. V was pared by 5 bases and J by 6 bases, with 13 bases between. CDR3 size: 14 residues. Germline V gene sequence: CDR1 LGHDT, CDR2 YNNKEL (reference sequence). The CDR3 reads CASSMDGGDEKLFF. CDR3 in DNA: TGTGCCAGCAGCATGGACGGTGGGGATGAAAAACTGTTTTTT. Based on the CDR3 plus reference TRBV3-1 and TRBJ1-4, the full variable domain is DTAVSQTPKYLVTQMGNDKSIKCEQNLGHDTMYWYKQDSKKFLKIMFSYNNKELIINETVPNRFSPKSPDKAHLNLHINSLELGDSAVYFCASSMDGGDEKLFFGSGTQLSVL.

In its sample, this clonotype was seen many times. The CDR3 here is CATSRTGPYEQYF. CDR3 coding DNA: TGTGCCACCAGCAGGACAGGCCCCTACGAGCAGTACTTC. This chain uses TRBV15 with TRBJ2-7; D might be TRBD1 (6 bases). Trimming removed 3 bases at V and 2 bases at J, with 8 bases between. Germline lookup yields CDR1 LNHNV and CDR2 YYDKDF (reference sequence). This CDR3 has 13 residues.

The V gene is TRBV2, the J gene TRBJ1-1; 9 bases align to TRBD1. The CDR3 is made up of 13 amino acids. Trimming at V came to 7 bases and at J to 12 bases, leaving 12 bases not matched to a gene. Germline V lookup: CDR1 SNHLY, CDR2 FYNNEI. The CDR3: CASTPGQGELTFF. In DNA form, the CDR3 reads TGTGCCAGCACCCCGGGACAGGGTGAACTAACTTTCTTT.

V usage is TRBV20-1 and J usage is TRBJ2-3, with D uncertain. In germline, CDR1 is DFQATT, CDR2 SNEGSKA (reference sequence). This CDR3 has 14 residues. Trimming removed 4 bases at V and 0 bases at J, with 11 bases between. This CDR3 is CSANSVASTDTQYF. Written as DNA, the CDR3 is TGCAGTGCTAACTCGGTAGCTAGCACAGATACGCAGTATTTT.

This clonotype showed up many times. This chain uses TRBV6-1 with TRBJ2-7; 9 bases line up with TRBD2. The ends lost 5 bases at V and 4 bases at J; junction bases unmatched: 6. The CDR3 runs 14 residues. The germline CDR1 and CDR2 sequences are MNHNS and SASEGT. CDR3 loop: CASSPSGNIYEQYF. CDR3 DNA: TGTGCCAGCAGTCCTAGCGGGAACATATACGAGCAGTACTTC.

The chain employs TRBV6-2 or TRBV6-3 and TRBJ2-1, with 14 bases identical to TRBD2. Trimming at V came to 6 bases and at J to 10 bases, leaving 11 bases not matched to a gene. From germline, CDR1 is MNHEY and CDR2 SVGEGT. The length of the CDR3 is 16 residues. The DNA of the CDR3 is TGTGCCAGCAGCCTCCGTGGGGGACTAGCGGGAGAAGAGCAGTTCTTC. Protein sequence: CASSLRGGLAGEEQFF.

This clonotype came up a few times. The J gene is TRBJ2-7, the V gene TRBV19, with D possibly TRBD2 on 6 matching bases. The germline V gene encodes CDR1 LNHDA and CDR2 SQIVND (reference sequence). Trimming removed 8 bases at V and 4 bases at J, with 30 bases between. This CDR3 spans 18 amino acids. The CDR3 reads CASPNQENGVGGTYEQYF. DNA for the CDR3: TGTGCCAGTCCCAACCAGGAAAATGGGGTCGGCGGGACTTACGAGCAGTACTTC. The variable domain in full, with the rest retrieved from reference TRBV19 and TRBJ2-7, is DGGITQSPKYLFRKEGQNVTLSCEQNLNHDAMYWYRQDPGQGLRLIYYSQIVNDFQKGDIAEGYSVSREKKESFPLTVTSAQKNPTAFYLCASPNQENGVGGTYEQYFGPGTRLTVT.

This sequence joins TRBV7-9 and TRBJ1-2; tentative D call: TRBD1 (6 bases). V lost 3 bases and J 12 bases, leaving 11 bases between the germline ends. Germline V gene sequence: CDR1 SEHNR, CDR2 FQNEAQ (reference sequence). The CDR3 covers 11 residues. As DNA, the CDR3 is TGTGCCAGCAGCTTCGGAGGGGACAACACCTTC. Amino acids: CASSFGGDNTF.

This clonotype was observed a few times. At one boundary the junction diverges from the germline segment, which might be a read error. This rearrangement joins TRBV6-1 to TRBJ1-6; 7 bases align to TRBD1. Germline V gene data show CDR1 as MNHNS and CDR2 as SASEGT. The CDR3 loop spans 14 amino acids. In DNA form, the CDR3 reads TGTGCCAGCCGTGACAGGGCCTTGCATTCACCCCTCCACTTT. Residues: CASRDRALHSPLHF.

The chain carries TRBV27 and TRBJ2-7; TRBD2 matches 14 bases. The CDR3 runs to 16 residues. V shed 6 bases and J 4 bases; nucleotides not matched to a gene: 8. Germline lookup yields CDR1 MNHEY and CDR2 SMNVEV (reference sequence). CDR3 in DNA: TGTGCCAGCAGGCGACTCGGGACTAGCGGGAGTTACGAGCAGTACTTC. It is translated as CASRRLGTSGSYEQYF.

This clonotype has ten or more counts. The chain links TRBV7-9 to TRBJ2-1; D is uncertain. V was clipped by 5 bases and J by 12 bases, with 14 bases between them. Germline assignment: CDR1 SEHNR and CDR2 FQNEAQ (reference sequence). CDR3 length: 12 amino acids. The CDR3 is CASSPPRVGQFF. The CDR3 region has the DNA TGTGCCAGCAGCCCCCCCCGAGTAGGGCAGTTCTTC.

The sample holds many counts of this clonotype. The chain uses TRBV7-9 and TRBJ2-1; 11 bases agree with TRBD2. The germline V gene encodes CDR1 SEHNR and CDR2 FQNEAQ (reference sequence). Trimming removed 4 bases from V and 8 bases from J; junction bases left unmatched: 10. CDR3 length equals 16 residues. This CDR3 reads CASSSTRLAGRDEQFF. As DNA, the CDR3 is TGTGCCAGCAGCTCCACCCGACTAGCGGGACGTGATGAGCAGTTCTTC.

This clonotype was seen at least ten times. Here the CDR3 reads CAWSVRSAGGYTF. Here the CDR3 DNA reads TGTGCCTGGAGTGTAAGGTCAGCGGGTGGCTACACCTTC. V and J are TRBV30 and TRBJ1-2; D is undetermined. Germline V gene sequence: CDR1 GTSNPN, CDR2 SVGIG (reference sequence). The length of the CDR3 is 13 residues. V gave up 0 bases and J gave up 7 bases, with 12 bases separating them.

This clonotype has ten or more counts. The chain combines TRBV28 with TRBJ2-1, with TRBD1 identical over 7 bases. This CDR3 region has 14 residues. Germline CDR1 is MDHEN and CDR2 is SYDVKM. V was clipped by 6 bases and J by 7 bases; unmatched bases: 9. The CDR3 here is CASSPGQLRNEQFF. The CDR3 region has the DNA TGTGCCAGCAGCCCGGGACAGTTACGGAATGAGCAGTTCTTC. Full variable domain (outside the CDR3, taken from reference TRBV28 and TRBJ2-1): DVKVTQSSRYLVKRTGEKVFLECVQDMDHENMFWYRQDPGLGLRLIYFSYDVKMKEKGDIPEGYSVSREKKERFSLILESASTNQTSMYLCASSPGQLRNEQFFGPGTRLTVL.

This clonotype appeared many times. The chain has TRBV11-2 and TRBJ2-2; TRBD2 agrees at 7 bases. CDR3 length: 18 amino acids. V lost 5 bases, J lost 5 bases, and 17 bases stayed unmatched. CDR1 and CDR2 from the germline V gene are SGHAT and FQNNGV. The CDR3 DNA reads TGTGCCAGCAGCCTCTCACCCTTAGCGGGCGACGGGACCGGGGAGCTGTTTTTT. It is translated as CASSLSPLAGDGTGELFF.

The V gene is TRBV6-5, the J gene TRBJ2-1; D gene ambiguous. Germline V gene sequence: CDR1 MNHEY, CDR2 SVGAGI. The CDR3 extends over 13 amino acids. V was cut by 2 bases and J by 7 bases, with 9 bases left in between. CDR3 region: CASSYSEMNEQFF. DNA of the CDR3: TGTGCCAGCAGTTACAGTGAGATGAATGAGCAGTTCTTC.

This clonotype occurred many times. This rearrangement joins TRBV2 to TRBJ2-5; TRBD2 aligns across 14 bases. The J segment lost 4 bases and the V segment lost 5 bases, leaving 6 bases of the junction unmatched. The germline V gene has CDR1 SNHLY and CDR2 FYNNEI. The CDR3 is 16 amino acids. In DNA, the CDR3 is TGTGCCAGCAGTTCGACTAGCGGGAGGGTGGGAGAGACCCAGTACTTC. Its translation is CASSSTSGRVGETQYF.